The rows below give T cell receptor beta chains drawn from one sample of a study of cytomegalovirus exposure and HLA in healthy donors. Clones were sequenced by immunoSEQ multiplex PCR, and TCRdb holds only the in-frame ones, with some missing. The sample consists of about 93,000 clones, around three quarters of them appearing once. Specimen: PBMCs. These TCRs come from a man aged 25-45 years in good health and CMV-seronegative. The CDR3 runs from the conserved cysteine through the conserved F or W. The D gene is left open where the match is weak.

j_call,v_call,d_call,cdr3_aa
TRBJ1-1,TRBV7-6,.,CASSFLVSTEAFF
TRBJ2-7,TRBV7-2,.,CASSLHGQNIYEQYF
TRBJ1-2,TRBV4-3,.,CASSPSGHLNYGYTF
TRBJ2-6,TRBV9,TRBD1,CASSPPWGTGGSGANVLTF
TRBJ1-4,TRBV5-6,.,CASSSQKRGGEKLFF
TRBJ2-1,TRBV12-5,TRBD2,CASGTRLAGNEQFF
TRBJ2-5,TRBV30,TRBD2,CAWSTGLAGGTNF
TRBJ1-2,TRBV6-6,.,CASSYVGSGYTF
TRBJ1-3,TRBV27,.,CASSFSGVGNTIYF
TRBJ1-1,TRBV7-2,.,CASSLKLGEAFF
TRBJ2-3,TRBV25-1,.,CALSRRDTQYF
TRBJ2-3,TRBV5-1,.,CASSELTASTDTQYF
TRBJ2-2,TRBV7-2,TRBD1,CASSLVWTGVTGELFF
TRBJ2-2,TRBV7-8,TRBD1,CASSSLRFRGLPGELFF
TRBJ1-5,TRBV7-8,.,CASSPTRVSNQPQHF
TRBJ1-2,TRBV4-1,TRBD1,CASSRDSVMPGSYGYTF
TRBJ1-2,TRBV15,TRBD1,CATSILGQGEVGYTF
TRBJ2-7,TRBV6-5,.,CASSYSESGSYEQYF
TRBJ2-7,TRBV7-9,.,CASSPYAGSGEQYF
TRBJ2-5,TRBV2,TRBD2,CASSASGETQYF
TRBJ1-1,TRBV29-1,.,CSVEDPRLAANTEAFF
TRBJ1-3,TRBV7-8,TRBD1,CASSAPGTGESTIYF
TRBJ2-1,TRBV5-1,TRBD2,CASSLLGTSGSNEQFF
TRBJ1-4,TRBV9,TRBD1,CASSATGGGEKLFF
TRBJ1-6,TRBV27,.,CASSLQNSPLHF
TRBJ2-7,TRBV30,.,CAWAWRGYEQYF
TRBJ2-6,TRBV7-9,.,CASSLDFGANVLTF
TRBJ1-4,TRBV25-1,.,CASSGRTAGDEKLFF
TRBJ2-2,TRBV5-6,TRBD2,CASSWAPPSGRWTGELFF
TRBJ2-3,TRBV2,.,CASSTRGAGLTDTQYF
TRBJ2-3,TRBV30,.,CAWSTGADTQYF
TRBJ1-3,TRBV6-5,.,CASSYSVGGSGNTIYF
TRBJ1-2,TRBV7-2,.,CASVRDLGGYTF
TRBJ1-4,TRBV4-3,TRBD1,CASSQDSRAGGEKLFF
TRBJ2-1,TRBV5-4,TRBD2,CASSQGGSGGGEQFF
TRBJ2-2,TRBV29-1,TRBD1,CSGGQGVAGELFF
TRBJ2-3,TRBV9,TRBD1,CASSVYSRGLTDTQYF
TRBJ2-7,TRBV5-1,TRBD1,CASSRDRGGYEQYF
TRBJ2-7,TRBV11-2,.,CASSLSNSYEQYF
TRBJ1-1,TRBV5-8,TRBD1,CASRQTGSLNTEAFF
TRBJ1-5,TRBV1,.,CTSSQDHRGFGNQPQHF
TRBJ2-5,TRBV5-4,TRBD1,CASSVGQERRETQYF
TRBJ2-6,TRBV30,TRBD1,CAWRGQGPGANVLTF
TRBJ2-5,TRBV5-1,.,CASSVGSEETQYF
TRBJ2-1,TRBV4-1,TRBD1,CASSQDYTGGSEQFF
TRBJ2-3,TRBV4-2,TRBD2,CASSQDGLAGGSDTQYF
TRBJ2-7,TRBV7-9,.,CASSSYQGAYEQYF
TRBJ2-7,TRBV28,.,CASSLPTEYEQYF
TRBJ1-3,TRBV28,TRBD1,CASSLTPGGALRNTIYF
TRBJ1-2,TRBV2,TRBD1,CASSVHGGTGGDRYGYTF
TRBJ2-5,TRBV10-3,.,CAISDWDISETQYF
TRBJ2-3,TRBV7-3,.,CASSPAGNTQYF
TRBJ1-1,TRBV30,.,CAWQEATEAFF
TRBJ1-2,TRBV29-1,TRBD1,CSVRQGAWYGYTF
TRBJ2-3,TRBV4-1,.,CASSGGATDTQYF